This entry lists 2 T cell receptor beta chains sequenced from one sample in a study of blood T cell repertoires in COVID-19 (dated by TCRdb to about 2020). Libraries were prepared through the immunoSEQ multiplex PCR assay. TCRdb provides this immuneACCESS table in a form limited to in-frame rearrangements. Some clones are lacking; in checked studies, under half of them reflect an unresolved V gene, and why the rest are absent is not known. Across this sample there are some 250,000 clones, with about 90% seen only once. The biggest ten clones account for under 6.5% of the sample. The material sequenced was peripheral blood. The receptor source for this set is a man in his sixties with acute or convalescent COVID-19.

This chain joins TRBV6-5 and TRBJ2-7; tentative D call: TRBD2 (6 bases). The CDR3 covers 14 residues. V gave up 4 bases and J gave up 5 bases, with 15 bases separating them. Germline CDR1 MNHEY, CDR2 SVGAGI. The CDR3 spells CASSLAYGGDEQYF. DNA for the CDR3: TGTGCCAGCAGTTTAGCCTACGGAGGGGACGAGCAGTACTTC.

This clone was seen once. The V call is TRBV11-2, the J call TRBJ1-4; 7 bases map to TRBD1. The J segment lost 0 bases and the V segment lost 4 bases, leaving 2 bases of the junction unmatched. CDR3 length: 15 residues. Germline V gene sequence: CDR1 SGHAT, CDR2 FQNNGV. CDR3 nucleotide sequence: TGTGCCAGCAGCTGGCAGGGGGCAACTAATGAAAAACTGTTTTTT. Translation gives CASSWQGATNEKLFF.